This passage covers 23 T cell receptor beta chains from one sample sequenced in a study of beta chain features in type 1 diabetes. Sequencing targeted expressed TCRB transcripts, as all isolated RNA had been reverse transcribed. Profiled with immunoSEQ multiplex PCR; TCRdb holds only in-frame clones, not every one. Among a few hundred thousand clones listed, about 29% were seen once. Source material: naive CD4+ T cells from blood. The receptors shown here come from a man younger than 30 in good health.

The V gene is TRBV7-2, the J gene TRBJ2-7; D may be TRBD1 or TRBD2 (5 bases each). The V and J ends lost 1 base and 3 bases respectively, with 10 bases between them. This CDR3 is built from 14 residues. The V gene's germline CDR1 is SGHTA and CDR2 FQGNSA. In nucleotides, the CDR3 is TGTGCCAGCAGCTTAGGGGACGATTTCTACGAGCAGTACTTC. This encodes CASSLGDDFYEQYF.

The CDR3 coding sequence is TGTGCCAGCTCACCAGCTAGCGGGAGGTACGAGCAGTACTTC. Translating gives CASSPASGRYEQYF. V is TRBV18 and J is TRBJ2-7; 11 positions match TRBD2. The trim removed 2 bases at V and 4 bases at J, leaving 1 base unmatched. Germline V gives CDR1 KGHSH, CDR2 LQKENI. This CDR3 is built from 14 residues.

This chain links TRBV19 with TRBJ2-5; D may be TRBD1 (6 bases). Germline-derived CDR1 and CDR2 are LNHDA and SQIVND (reference sequence). This CDR3 spans 14 amino acids. V dropped 5 bases and J dropped 2 bases, with 12 bases sitting between them. The CDR3 protein is CASSAIRGQETQYF. CDR3 sequence (DNA): TGTGCCAGTAGTGCGATAAGGGGGCAAGAGACCCAGTACTTC.

This clone came up a few times. The V gene is TRBV5-6, the J gene TRBJ2-1; 9 bases align to TRBD1. The CDR3 has 12 amino acids. Germline trimming cut 5 bases from V and 16 bases from J; bases unmatched to any gene: 10. Germline CDR1 is SGHDT and CDR2 is YYEEEE. CDR3: CASSFPDRGVFF. DNA for the CDR3: TGTGCCAGCAGTTTCCCCGACAGGGGGGTTTTCTTC.

The J gene is TRBJ1-5, the V gene TRBV2; no reliable D call. Germline-derived CDR1 and CDR2 are SNHLY and FYNNEI. Trimming cost V 7 bases and J 1 base, with 8 bases left between them. The CDR3 has 13 amino acids. The CDR3 reads CASKGGSNQPQHF. CDR3 nucleotide sequence: TGTGCCAGCAAGGGCGGAAGCAATCAGCCCCAGCATTTT.

This clone was found a few times. The V call is TRBV30, the J call TRBJ2-2; TRBD1 is a possible D gene (6 bases). Germline loops: CDR1 GTSNPN, CDR2 SVGIG (reference sequence). With 4 bases removed from V and 2 bases from J, the gap between germline ends came to 14 bases. This CDR3 spans 15 amino acids. This CDR3 reads CAWILGTNNTGELFF. DNA for the CDR3: TGTGCCTGGATCTTAGGGACAAATAACACCGGGGAGCTGTTTTTT.

This clone has just one count. The gene calls are TRBV9 and TRBJ2-2, with a tentative D call TRBD2 (5 bases). Germline CDR1 SGDLS, CDR2 YYNGEE. The length of the CDR3 is 15 residues. V was pared by 1 base and J by 6 bases, with 13 bases between. For the CDR3, the DNA is TGTGCCAGCAGCGTATTGGGGAGTAATGCCGGGGAGCTGTTTTTT. This sequence encodes CASSVLGSNAGELFF.

This clone was detected only a few times. V and J are TRBV5-4 and TRBJ2-4; D remains ambiguous. CDR1 and CDR2 (germline): SGHNT, YYREEE (reference sequence). This CDR3 region has 16 residues. V dropped 3 bases and J dropped 0 bases, with 13 bases sitting between them. CDR3 bases: TGTGCCAGCAGCTCTCCGACGGCCTTAGCCAAAAACATTCAGTACTTC. This encodes CASSSPTALAKNIQYF.

The J gene is TRBJ1-2, the V gene TRBV18; D remains unclear. Trimming shortened V by 3 bases and J by 8 bases, and 13 bases separated the two germline ends. Germline V gives CDR1 KGHSH, CDR2 LQKENI. The CDR3 spans 13 residues. CDR3 loop: CASSPTASEGYTF. CDR3 bases: TGTGCCAGCTCACCTACAGCCTCGGAAGGCTACACCTTC.

This clone showed up just a few times. This chain links TRBV9 with TRBJ2-5, with D unclear. Trimming removed 0 bases from V and 4 bases from J, with 10 bases in between. This CDR3 comprises 14 residues. CDR1 is SGDLS and CDR2 is YYNGEE in the germline V gene. The CDR3 nucleotides are TGTGCCAGCAGCGTAGACGTAGGCGGAGAGACCCAGTACTTC. It specifies CASSVDVGGETQYF. Filled out from reference TRBV9 and TRBJ2-5, the complete variable domain reads DSGVTQTPKHLITATGQRVTLRCSPRSGDLSVYWYQQSLDQGLQFLIQYYNGEERAKGNILERFSAQQFPDLHSELNLSSLELGDSALYFCASSVDVGGETQYFGPGTRLLVL.

In regard to this clone: Other nucleotide sequences in the sample specify the same CDR3. The DNA of the CDR3 is TGTGCCTGGAGTGTTCGGAGATTGGAGACCCAGTACTTC. This translates into CAWSVRRLETQYF. This sequence joins TRBV30 and TRBJ2-5; D gene unclear. Trimming took 0 bases from V and 5 from J, leaving 10 bases between them. Germline V CDR1 and CDR2: GTSNPN, SVGIG (reference sequence). The CDR3 runs to 13 residues. The full variable domain, with the rest looked up from reference TRBV30 and TRBJ2-5, is SQTIHQWPATLVQPVGSPLSLECTVEGTSNPNLYWYRQAAGRGLQLLFYSVGIGQISSEVPQNLSASRPQDRQFILSSKKLLLSDSGFYLCAWSVRRLETQYFGPGTRLLVL.

The chain joins TRBV25-1 to TRBJ2-5; 8 positions match TRBD2. The CDR3 spans 15 residues. Germline lookup yields CDR1 MGHDK and CDR2 SYGVNS. J gave up 2 bases and V 4 bases, and 6 bases lay outside the gene matches. The CDR3 region has the DNA TGTGCCAGCAGTGCTCTAGCGGGTATGCAAGAGACCCAGTACTTC. Its protein product is CASSALAGMQETQYF.

V gene TRBV30 combines with J gene TRBJ2-1, with 13 bases matching TRBD2. The CDR3 contains 17 residues. Germline values: CDR1 GTSNPN, CDR2 SVGIG (reference sequence). V shed 2 bases and J 3 bases; nucleotides not matched to a gene: 7. The CDR3 sequence: CAWSRTRTSGSYNEQFF. CDR3 sequence (DNA): TGTGCCTGGAGTCGTACCCGGACTAGCGGGAGCTACAATGAGCAGTTCTTC.

This clone was detected a few times. The rearrangement joins TRBV29-1 to TRBJ2-6, with a tentative D call TRBD2 (6 bases). Trimming took off 4 bases at V and 0 bases at J, with 16 bases between the two ends. The CDR3 extends over 17 amino acids. Germline V gives CDR1 SQVTM, CDR2 ANQGSEA. CDR3 in DNA: TGCAGCGTTGGGGTGCGGGGCCTTACCTCTGGGGCCAACGTCCTGACTTTC. It codes for CSVGVRGLTSGANVLTF.

The chain combines TRBV6-5 with TRBJ2-7; D uncertain. Trimming stripped 6 bases from V and 3 bases from J, with 12 bases between. Germline V gene lookup returns CDR1 MNHEY and CDR2 SVGAGI. CDR3 length: 13 residues. The CDR3 loop is CASSLGPHYEQYF. In DNA form, the CDR3 reads TGTGCCAGCAGCCTCGGCCCGCACTACGAGCAGTACTTC.

This clone appeared a few times. V and J are TRBV30 and TRBJ2-3; 11 positions match TRBD2. The germline V gene encodes CDR1 GTSNPN and CDR2 SVGIG (reference sequence). J was trimmed by 5 bases and V by 1 base; bases with no gene match: 8. The CDR3 sequence is 16 residues long. CDR3 sequence reads: CAWSGRLAGRGDTQYF. CDR3 nucleotide sequence: TGTGCCTGGAGTGGAAGACTAGCGGGAAGGGGAGATACGCAGTATTTT.

The rearrangement uses TRBV30 and TRBJ2-7; D remains ambiguous. The CDR3 consists of 13 residues. Per germline, CDR1 GTSNPN and CDR2 SVGIG (reference sequence). V was trimmed by 0 bases and J by 4 bases, leaving 10 bases between them. This CDR3 is CAWSVLLTYEQYF. CDR3 nucleotide sequence: TGTGCCTGGAGTGTCTTACTCACGTACGAGCAGTACTTC.

The chain joins TRBV2 to TRBJ1-3; 7 bases match TRBD1. Trimming took 3 bases from V and 2 from J; bases not matched to a gene: 7. CDR1 is SNHLY, CDR2 FYNNEI, per germline. CDR3 length: 16 amino acids. For the CDR3, the DNA is TGTGCCAGCAGTGAGACAGGGATTCGGACTGGAAACACCATATATTTT. This translates into CASSETGIRTGNTIYF.

This clone occurred a few times. The gene calls are TRBV13 and TRBJ2-1; 12 positions agree with TRBD2. CDR1 is PRHDT, CDR2 FYEKMQ, per germline (reference sequence). The CDR3 loop spans 18 amino acids. V was pared by 5 bases and J by 9 bases, with 17 bases of the junction left unmatched. CDR3 in DNA: TGTGCCAGCAGCCTAACTACGACTAGCGGGAGAGGGAAGGGTGAGCAGTTCTTC. This gives the protein CASSLTTTSGRGKGEQFF.

This chain connects TRBV29-1 to TRBJ2-7, with TRBD2 as a possible D gene (7 bases). Germline V gene sequence: CDR1 SQVTM, CDR2 ANQGSEA. V shed 7 bases and J shed 3 bases, with 13 bases lying between them. This CDR3 region has 12 residues. CDR3 coding DNA: TGCAGCGGCGGGGGCACCAACTACGAGCAGTACTTC. It encodes CSGGGTNYEQYF.

J is TRBJ2-3 and V is TRBV15; maybe TRBD2 (5 bases). V lost 0 bases and J lost 1, with 8 bases in between. The CDR3 is 15 residues long. Germline V gene data show CDR1 as LNHNV and CDR2 as YYDKDF (reference sequence). In DNA form, the CDR3 reads TGTGCCACCAGCAGAGATGGGGAGCGCACAGATACGCAGTATTTT. Translated, it gives CATSRDGERTDTQYF.

V and J are TRBV6-5 and TRBJ2-7; no clear D. V lost 3 bases and J lost 4, with 13 bases in between. This CDR3 is built from 14 residues. Per germline, CDR1 MNHEY and CDR2 SVGAGI. CDR3 region: CASSYTSLGYEQYF. As DNA, the CDR3 is TGTGCCAGCAGTTATACTTCCCTGGGATACGAGCAGTACTTC.

V and J are TRBV5-1 and TRBJ2-2; tentatively, D is TRBD1 (6 bases). The germline gives CDR1 SGHRS, CDR2 YFSETQ. Trimming cost V 4 bases and J 2 bases, with 9 bases left between them. This CDR3 has 14 amino acids. CDR3 DNA sequence: TGCGCCAGCAGCACACAGGGTAACACCGGGGAGCTGTTTTTT. Translation gives CASSTQGNTGELFF.